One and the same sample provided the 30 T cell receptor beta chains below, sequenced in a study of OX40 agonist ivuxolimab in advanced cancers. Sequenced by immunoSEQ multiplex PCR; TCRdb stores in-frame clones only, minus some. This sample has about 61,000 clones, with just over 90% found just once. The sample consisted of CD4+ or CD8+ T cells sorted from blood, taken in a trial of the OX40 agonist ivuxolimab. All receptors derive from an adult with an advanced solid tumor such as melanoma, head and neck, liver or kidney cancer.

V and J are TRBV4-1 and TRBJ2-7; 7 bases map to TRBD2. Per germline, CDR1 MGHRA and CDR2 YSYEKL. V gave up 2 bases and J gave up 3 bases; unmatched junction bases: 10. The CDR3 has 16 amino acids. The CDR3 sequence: CASSQNPTSSGYEQYF. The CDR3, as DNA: TGCGCCAGCAGCCAAAATCCGACTAGCTCCGGCTACGAGCAGTACTTC.

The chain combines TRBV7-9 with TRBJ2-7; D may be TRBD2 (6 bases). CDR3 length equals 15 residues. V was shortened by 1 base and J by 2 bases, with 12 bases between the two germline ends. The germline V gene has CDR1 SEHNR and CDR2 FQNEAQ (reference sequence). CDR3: CASSLGSSATYEQYF. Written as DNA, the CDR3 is TGTGCCAGCAGCTTAGGATCTAGCGCGACCTACGAGCAGTACTTC.

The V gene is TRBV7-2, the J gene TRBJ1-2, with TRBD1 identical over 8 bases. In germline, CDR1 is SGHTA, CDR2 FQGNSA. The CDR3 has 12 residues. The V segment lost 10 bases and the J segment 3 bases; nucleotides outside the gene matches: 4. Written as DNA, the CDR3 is TGTGCCACCCAGACAGGGGACTATGGCTACACCTTC. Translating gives CATQTGDYGYTF.

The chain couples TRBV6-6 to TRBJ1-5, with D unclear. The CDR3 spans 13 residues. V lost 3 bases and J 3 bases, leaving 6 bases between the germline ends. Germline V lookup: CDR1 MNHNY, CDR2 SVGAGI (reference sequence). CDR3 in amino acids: CASSYGPNQPQHF. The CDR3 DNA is TGTGCCAGCAGTTATGGGCCCAATCAGCCCCAGCATTTT.

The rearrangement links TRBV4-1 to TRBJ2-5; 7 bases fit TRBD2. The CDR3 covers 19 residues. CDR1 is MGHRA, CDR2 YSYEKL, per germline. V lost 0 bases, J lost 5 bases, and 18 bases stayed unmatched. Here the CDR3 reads CASSQDRDGGTSVTETQYF. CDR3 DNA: TGCGCCAGCAGCCAAGATAGGGACGGAGGAACTAGCGTAACCGAGACCCAGTACTTC.

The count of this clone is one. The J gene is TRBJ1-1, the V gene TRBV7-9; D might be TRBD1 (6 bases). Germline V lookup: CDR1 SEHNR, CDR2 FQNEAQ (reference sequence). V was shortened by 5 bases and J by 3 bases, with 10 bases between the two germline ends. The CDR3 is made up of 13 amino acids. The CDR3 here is CASSRTEDTEAFF. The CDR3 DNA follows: TGTGCCAGCAGCCGGACAGAGGACACTGAAGCTTTCTTT.

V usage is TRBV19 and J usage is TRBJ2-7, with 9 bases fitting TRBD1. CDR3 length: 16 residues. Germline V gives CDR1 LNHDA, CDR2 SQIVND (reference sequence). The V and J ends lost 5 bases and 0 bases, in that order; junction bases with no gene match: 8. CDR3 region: CASSPGTGPTSYEQYF. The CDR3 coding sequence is TGTGCCAGTAGTCCCGGGACAGGGCCGACCTCCTACGAGCAGTACTTC. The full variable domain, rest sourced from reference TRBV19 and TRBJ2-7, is DGGITQSPKYLFRKEGQNVTLSCEQNLNHDAMYWYRQDPGQGLRLIYYSQIVNDFQKGDIAEGYSVSREKKESFPLTVTSAQKNPTAFYLCASSPGTGPTSYEQYFGPGTRLTVT.

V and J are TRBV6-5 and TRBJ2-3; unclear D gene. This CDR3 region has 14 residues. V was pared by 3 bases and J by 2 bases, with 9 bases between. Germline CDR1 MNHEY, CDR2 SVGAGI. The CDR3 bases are TGTGCCAGCAGTTATGATACCGACACAGATACGCAGTATTTT. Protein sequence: CASSYDTDTDTQYF.

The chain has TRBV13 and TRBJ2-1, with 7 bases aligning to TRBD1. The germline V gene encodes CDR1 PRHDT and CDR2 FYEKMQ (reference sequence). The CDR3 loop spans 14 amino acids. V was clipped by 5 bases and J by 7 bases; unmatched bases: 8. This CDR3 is CASSLRDSFNEQFF. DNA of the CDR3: TGTGCCAGCAGCCTCCGGGACAGTTTTAATGAGCAGTTCTTC.

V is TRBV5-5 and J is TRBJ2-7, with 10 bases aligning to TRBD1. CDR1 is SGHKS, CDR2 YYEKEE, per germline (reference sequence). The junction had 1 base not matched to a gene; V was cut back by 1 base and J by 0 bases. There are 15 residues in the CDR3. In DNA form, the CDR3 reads TGTGCCAGCAGCTTGAGGGACAGGGGCTCCTACGAGCAGTACTTC. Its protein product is CASSLRDRGSYEQYF.

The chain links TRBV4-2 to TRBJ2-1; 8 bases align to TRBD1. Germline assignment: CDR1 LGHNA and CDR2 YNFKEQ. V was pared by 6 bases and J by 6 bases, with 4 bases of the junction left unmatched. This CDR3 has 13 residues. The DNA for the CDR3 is TGTGCCAGCAGGACAGGGGAAGCCAATGAGCAGTTCTTC. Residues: CASRTGEANEQFF.

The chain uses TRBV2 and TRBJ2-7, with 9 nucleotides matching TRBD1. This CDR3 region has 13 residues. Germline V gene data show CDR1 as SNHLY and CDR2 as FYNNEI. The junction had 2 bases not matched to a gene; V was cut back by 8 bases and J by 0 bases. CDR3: CASLTGGSYEQYF. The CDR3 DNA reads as TGTGCCAGCTTGACAGGGGGCTCCTACGAGCAGTACTTC.

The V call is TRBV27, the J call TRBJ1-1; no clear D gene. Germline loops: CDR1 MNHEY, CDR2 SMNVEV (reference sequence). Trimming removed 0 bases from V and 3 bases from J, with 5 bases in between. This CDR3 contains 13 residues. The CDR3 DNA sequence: TGTGCCAGCAGTTTATCGACATACACTGAAGCTTTCTTT. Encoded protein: CASSLSTYTEAFF.

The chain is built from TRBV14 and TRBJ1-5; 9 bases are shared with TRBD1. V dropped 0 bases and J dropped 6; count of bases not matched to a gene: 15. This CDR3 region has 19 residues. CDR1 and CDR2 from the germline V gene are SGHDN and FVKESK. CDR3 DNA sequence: TGTGCCAGCAGCCAAGAGACGGGGACAGGGAAGCATAGGCGTCAGCCCCAGCATTTT. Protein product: CASSQETGTGKHRRQPQHF.

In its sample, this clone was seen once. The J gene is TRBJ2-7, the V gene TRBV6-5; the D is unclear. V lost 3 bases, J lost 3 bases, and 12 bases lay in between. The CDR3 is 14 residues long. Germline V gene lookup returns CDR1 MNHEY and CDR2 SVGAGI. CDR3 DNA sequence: TGTGCCAGCAGTTATAATCTTCTATACTACGAGCAGTACTTC. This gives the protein CASSYNLLYYEQYF.

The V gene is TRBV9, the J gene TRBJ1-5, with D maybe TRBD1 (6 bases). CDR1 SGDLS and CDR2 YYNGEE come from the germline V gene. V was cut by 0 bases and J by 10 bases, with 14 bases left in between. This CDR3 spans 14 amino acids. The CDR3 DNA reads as TGTGCCAGCAGCGTAGGGGGGGCTCCGAACCCCCAGCATTTT. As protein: CASSVGGAPNPQHF.

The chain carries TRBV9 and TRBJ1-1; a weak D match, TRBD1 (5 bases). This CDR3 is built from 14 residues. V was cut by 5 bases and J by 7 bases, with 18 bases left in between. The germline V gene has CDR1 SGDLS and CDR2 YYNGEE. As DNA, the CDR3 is TGTGCCAGCAGACCCACCTCCCAAGGGGTTGAAGCTTTCTTT. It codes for CASRPTSQGVEAFF.

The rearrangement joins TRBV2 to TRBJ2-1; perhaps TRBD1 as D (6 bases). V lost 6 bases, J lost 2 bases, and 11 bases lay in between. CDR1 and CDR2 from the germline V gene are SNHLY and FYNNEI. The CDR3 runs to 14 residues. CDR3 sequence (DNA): TGTGCCAGCAGGAAGGGGGATCCCTACAATGAGCAGTTCTTC. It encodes CASRKGDPYNEQFF.

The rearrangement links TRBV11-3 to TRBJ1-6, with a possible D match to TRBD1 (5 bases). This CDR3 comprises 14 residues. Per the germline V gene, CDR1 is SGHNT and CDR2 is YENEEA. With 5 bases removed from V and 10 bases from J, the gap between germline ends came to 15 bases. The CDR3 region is CASSPDLRGSPLHF. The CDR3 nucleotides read TGTGCCAGCAGCCCTGACTTGAGGGGCTCACCCCTCCACTTT.

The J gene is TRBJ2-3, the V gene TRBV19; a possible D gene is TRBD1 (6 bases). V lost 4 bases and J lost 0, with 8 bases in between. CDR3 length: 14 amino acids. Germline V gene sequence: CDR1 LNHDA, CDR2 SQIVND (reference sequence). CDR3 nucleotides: TGTGCCAGTAGTACCGGACAGAGCACAGATACGCAGTATTTT. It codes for CASSTGQSTDTQYF.

The CDR3 DNA sequence: TGTGCCAGTAGTATCTCCCGGAGTGCCTACAATGAGCAGTTCTTC. Translating it yields CASSISRSAYNEQFF. This chain connects TRBV19 to TRBJ2-1; no clear D. Per the germline V gene, CDR1 is LNHDA and CDR2 is SQIVND (reference sequence). This CDR3 has 15 residues. The V end was cut by 3 bases, the J end by 2 bases, with 11 bases between.

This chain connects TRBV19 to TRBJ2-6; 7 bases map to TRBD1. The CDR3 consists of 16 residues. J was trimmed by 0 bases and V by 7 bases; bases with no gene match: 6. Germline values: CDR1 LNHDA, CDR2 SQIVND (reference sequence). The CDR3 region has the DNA TGTGCCAGTACCGAGGGACAGCTCTCTGGGGCCAACGTCCTGACTTTC. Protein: CASTEGQLSGANVLTF.

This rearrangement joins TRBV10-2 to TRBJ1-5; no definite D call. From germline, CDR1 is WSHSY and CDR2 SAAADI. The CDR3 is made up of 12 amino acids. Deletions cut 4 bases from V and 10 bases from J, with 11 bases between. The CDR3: CASSGFGPPQHF. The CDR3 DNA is TGCGCCAGCAGTGGATTTGGCCCCCCCCAGCATTTT.

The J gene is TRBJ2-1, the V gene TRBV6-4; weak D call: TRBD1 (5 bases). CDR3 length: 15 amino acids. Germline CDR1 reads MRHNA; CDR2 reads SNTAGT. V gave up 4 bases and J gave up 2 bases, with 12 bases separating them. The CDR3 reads CASSAGQGPYNEQFF. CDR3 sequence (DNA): TGTGCCAGCAGTGCCGGGCAGGGTCCCTACAATGAGCAGTTCTTC.

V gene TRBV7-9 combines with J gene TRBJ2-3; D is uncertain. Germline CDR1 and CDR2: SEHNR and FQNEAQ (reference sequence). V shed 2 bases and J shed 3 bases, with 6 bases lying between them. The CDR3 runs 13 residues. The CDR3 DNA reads TGTGCCAGCAGCTTACCCAGAACAGATACGCAGTATTTT. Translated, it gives CASSLPRTDTQYF. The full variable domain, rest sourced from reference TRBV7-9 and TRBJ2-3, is DTGVSQNPRHKITKRGQNVTFRCDPISEHNRLYWYRQTLGQGPEFLTYFQNEAQLEKSRLLSDRFSAERPKGSFSTLEIQRTEQGDSAMYLCASSLPRTDTQYFGPGTRLTVL.

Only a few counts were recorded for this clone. The CDR3: CASSQTTQNTEAFF. For the CDR3, the DNA is TGTGCCAGCAGCCAGACTACACAGAACACTGAAGCTTTCTTT. V usage is TRBV16 and J usage is TRBJ1-1; no definite D call. CDR1 KGHSY and CDR2 FQNENV come from the germline V gene. V was trimmed by 3 bases and J by 1 base, leaving 9 bases between them. CDR3 length equals 14 residues. Full variable domain (outside the CDR3, taken from reference TRBV16 and TRBJ1-1): GEEVAQTPKHLVRGEGQKAKLYCAPIKGHSYVFWYQQVLKNEFKFLISFQNENVFDETGMPKERFSAKCLPNSPCSLEIQATKLEDSAVYFCASSQTTQNTEAFFGQGTRLTVV.

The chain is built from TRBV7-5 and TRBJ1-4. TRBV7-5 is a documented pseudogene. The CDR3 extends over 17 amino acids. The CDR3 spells CARSLDYRPKRGEKLFF. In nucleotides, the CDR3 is TGTGCCAGAAGCTTAGATTACCGTCCTAAACGAGGGGAAAAACTGTTTTTT.

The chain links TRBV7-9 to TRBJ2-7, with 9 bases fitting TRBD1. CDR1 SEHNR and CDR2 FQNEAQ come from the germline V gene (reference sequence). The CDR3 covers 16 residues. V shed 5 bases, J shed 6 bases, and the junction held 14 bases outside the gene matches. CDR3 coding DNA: TGTGCCAGCAGCACCCTAGAACAGGGGGCGAATAGCGAGCAGTACTTC. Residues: CASSTLEQGANSEQYF. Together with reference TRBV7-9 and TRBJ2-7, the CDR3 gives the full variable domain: DTGVSQNPRHKITKRGQNVTFRCDPISEHNRLYWYRQTLGQGPEFLTYFQNEAQLEKSRLLSDRFSAERPKGSFSTLEIQRTEQGDSAMYLCASSTLEQGANSEQYFGPGTRLTVT.

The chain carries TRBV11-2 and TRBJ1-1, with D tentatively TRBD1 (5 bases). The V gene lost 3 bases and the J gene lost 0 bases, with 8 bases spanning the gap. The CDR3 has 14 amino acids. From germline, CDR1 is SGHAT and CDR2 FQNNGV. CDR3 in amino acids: CASSLPGMNTEAFF. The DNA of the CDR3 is TGTGCCAGCAGCTTGCCAGGGATGAACACTGAAGCTTTCTTT.

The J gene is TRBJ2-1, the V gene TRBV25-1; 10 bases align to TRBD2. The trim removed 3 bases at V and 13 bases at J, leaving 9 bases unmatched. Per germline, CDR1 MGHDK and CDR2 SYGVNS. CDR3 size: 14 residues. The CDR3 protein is CASSESGAGGSQFF. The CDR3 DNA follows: TGTGCCAGCAGTGAGAGCGGAGCGGGGGGGAGTCAGTTCTTC.